These T cell receptor beta chains were read from a single sample in a study of cytomegalovirus exposure and HLA in healthy donors. Generated by immunoSEQ multiplex PCR, the TCRdb table keeps only in-frame clones and is missing some. The sample includes around 150,000 clones, 70% to 80% seen only once; the top ten take 5% to 8.5%. The sample was PBMCs. The receptor set was obtained from a man aged 35 to 55 in good health and CMV-seropositive. CDR3s include the opening cysteine and the closing phenylalanine or tryptophan. The order of the fields is CDR3 protein, CDR3 DNA, D gene, V gene, clone size, CDR3 length, J gene. The D gene is left open where the match is weak. The size field is filled for only some rows; it gives once, few, many or a size class.

CASSHDRGKYF	TGTGCCAGCAGCCACGACAGGGGTAAATACTTC	TRBD1	TRBV7-9	.	11	TRBJ2-7
CASSPQGTNEKLFF	TGTGCCAGCAGCCCGCAGGGGACTAATGAAAAACTGTTTTTT	.	TRBV9	.	14	TRBJ1-4
CASTIVRDRGQSGANVLTF	TGTGCCAGTACAATCGTCCGGGACAGGGGACAGTCTGGGGCCAACGTCCTGACTTTC	TRBD1	TRBV19	.	19	TRBJ2-6
CASSPHTGAANWVQETQYF	TGTGCCAGCAGCCCCCATACGGGAGCTGCAAATTGGGTACAAGAGACCCAGTACTTC	.	TRBV7-8	.	19	TRBJ2-5
CASSPLRAGGAYEQYF	TGCGCCAGCAGCCCCCTCCGGGCAGGGGGCGCGTACGAGCAGTACTTC	TRBD1	TRBV5-1	.	16	TRBJ2-7
CASSVLAFDNEQFF	TGTGCCAGCAGCGTACTAGCGTTTGACAATGAGCAGTTCTTC	.	TRBV9	.	14	TRBJ2-1
CASSQWDFTFYEQYF	TGTGCCAGCAGCCAATGGGACTTTACGTTCTACGAGCAGTACTTC	.	TRBV16	.	15	TRBJ2-7
CASSLAGGWSTGELFF	TGTGCCAGCAGCTTAGCGGGGGGGTGGAGTACCGGGGAGCTGTTTTTT	TRBD2	TRBV7-2	once	16	TRBJ2-2
CASSPSADRATGGYTF	TGTGCCAGCAGCCCCTCTGCCGACAGGGCGACCGGCGGCTACACCTTC	TRBD1	TRBV7-3	few	16	TRBJ1-2
CASSSIPQGHEQYF	TGTGCCAGCAGTTCTATCCCACAGGGCCACGAGCAGTACTTC	.	TRBV6-1	.	14	TRBJ2-7
CASSLLAGGIYEQFF	TGTGCCAGCAGCCTACTAGCGGGAGGGATCTATGAGCAGTTCTTC	TRBD2	TRBV7-3	.	15	TRBJ2-1
CASSLVLLAGTGELFF	TGTGCCAGCAGCTTAGTCCTACTAGCGGGCACCGGGGAGCTGTTTTTT	TRBD2	TRBV7-2	.	16	TRBJ2-2
CASRLAGTSGDKNIQYF	TGTGCAAGTCGCTTAGCCGGGACTAGCGGGGACAAAAACATTCAGTACTTC	.	TRBV12-2	few	17	TRBJ2-4
CASTRAATYEQYF	TGTGCCAGTACGCGCGCGGCGACCTACGAGCAGTACTTC	.	TRBV28	.	13	TRBJ2-7
CASRQTPDILEF	TGTGCCAGCAGACAAACCCCGGACATTCTCGAATTC	.	TRBV28	.	12	TRBJ2-7
CASSSNGPYYEQYF	TGCGCCAGCAGCTCCAACGGTCCCTACTACGAGCAGTACTTC	.	TRBV5-1	.	14	TRBJ2-7